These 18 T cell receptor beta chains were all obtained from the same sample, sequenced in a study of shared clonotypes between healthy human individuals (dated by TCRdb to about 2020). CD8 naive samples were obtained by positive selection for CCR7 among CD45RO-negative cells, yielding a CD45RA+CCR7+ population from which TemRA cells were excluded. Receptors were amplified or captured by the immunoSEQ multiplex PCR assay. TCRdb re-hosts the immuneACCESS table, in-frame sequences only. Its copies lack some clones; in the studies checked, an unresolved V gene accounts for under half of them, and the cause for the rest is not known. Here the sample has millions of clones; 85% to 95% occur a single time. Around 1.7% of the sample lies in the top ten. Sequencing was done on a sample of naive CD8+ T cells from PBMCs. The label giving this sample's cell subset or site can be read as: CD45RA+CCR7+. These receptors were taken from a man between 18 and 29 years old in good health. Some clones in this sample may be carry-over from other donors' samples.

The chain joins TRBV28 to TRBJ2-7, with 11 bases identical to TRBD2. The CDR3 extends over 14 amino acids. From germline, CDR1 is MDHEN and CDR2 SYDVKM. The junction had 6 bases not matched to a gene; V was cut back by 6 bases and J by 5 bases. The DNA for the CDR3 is TGTGCCAGCAGCGATAGCGGGAGGGGGGACGAGCAGTACTTC. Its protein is CASSDSGRGDEQYF. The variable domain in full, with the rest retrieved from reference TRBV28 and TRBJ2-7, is DVKVTQSSRYLVKRTGEKVFLECVQDMDHENMFWYRQDPGLGLRLIYFSYDVKMKEKGDIPEGYSVSREKKERFSLILESASTNQTSMYLCASSDSGRGDEQYFGPGTRLTVT.

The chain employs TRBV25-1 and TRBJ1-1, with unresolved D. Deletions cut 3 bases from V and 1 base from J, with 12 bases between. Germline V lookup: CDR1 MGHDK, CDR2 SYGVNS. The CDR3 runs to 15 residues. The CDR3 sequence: CASSDLKTGNTEAFF. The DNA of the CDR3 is TGTGCCAGCAGTGATCTCAAGACCGGGAACACTGAAGCTTTCTTT.

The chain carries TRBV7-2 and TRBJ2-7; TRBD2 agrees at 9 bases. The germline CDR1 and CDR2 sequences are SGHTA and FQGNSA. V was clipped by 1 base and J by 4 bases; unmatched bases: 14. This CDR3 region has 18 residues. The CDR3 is CASSLGSGVASGNYEQYF. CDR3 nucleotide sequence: TGTGCCAGCAGCTTAGGGTCGGGGGTTGCTAGCGGGAATTACGAGCAGTACTTC.

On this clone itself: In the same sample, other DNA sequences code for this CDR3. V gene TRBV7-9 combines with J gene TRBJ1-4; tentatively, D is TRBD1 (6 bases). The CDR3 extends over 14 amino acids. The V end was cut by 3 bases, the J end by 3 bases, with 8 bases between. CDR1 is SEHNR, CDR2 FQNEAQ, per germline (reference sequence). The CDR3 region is CASSLDSPNEKLFF. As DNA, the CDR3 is TGTGCCAGCAGCTTGGACAGCCCTAATGAAAAACTGTTTTTT.

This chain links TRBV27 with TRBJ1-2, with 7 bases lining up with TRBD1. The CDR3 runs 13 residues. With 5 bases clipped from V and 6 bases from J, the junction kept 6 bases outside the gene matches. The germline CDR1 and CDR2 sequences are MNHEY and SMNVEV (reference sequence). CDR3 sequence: CASSMTGWDGYTF. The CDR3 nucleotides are TGTGCCAGCAGTATGACAGGGTGGGATGGCTACACCTTC.

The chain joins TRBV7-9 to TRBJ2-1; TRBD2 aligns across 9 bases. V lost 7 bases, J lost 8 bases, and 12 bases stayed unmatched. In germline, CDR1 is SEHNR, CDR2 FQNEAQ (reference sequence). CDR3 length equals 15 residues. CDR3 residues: CASTPPSGTWDEQFF. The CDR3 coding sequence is TGTGCCAGCACCCCCCCTAGCGGGACGTGGGATGAGCAGTTCTTC.

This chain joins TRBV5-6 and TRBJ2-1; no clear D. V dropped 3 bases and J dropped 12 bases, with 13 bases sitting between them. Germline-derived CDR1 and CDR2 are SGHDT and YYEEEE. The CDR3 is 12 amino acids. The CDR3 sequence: CASSSGVGWQFF. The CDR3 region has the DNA TGTGCCAGCAGCTCCGGCGTGGGTTGGCAGTTCTTC.

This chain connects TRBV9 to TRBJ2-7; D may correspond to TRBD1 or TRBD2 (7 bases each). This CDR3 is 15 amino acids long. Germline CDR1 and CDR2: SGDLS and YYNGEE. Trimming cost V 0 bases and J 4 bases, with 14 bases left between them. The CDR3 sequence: CASSVEGQGGYEQYF. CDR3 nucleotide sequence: TGTGCCAGCAGCGTAGAGGGTCAGGGGGGGTACGAGCAGTACTTC.

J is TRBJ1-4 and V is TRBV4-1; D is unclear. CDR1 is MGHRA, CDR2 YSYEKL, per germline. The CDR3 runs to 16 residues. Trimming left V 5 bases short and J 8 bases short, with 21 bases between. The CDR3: CASSVNGIYNGEKLFF. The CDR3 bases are TGCGCCAGCAGCGTAAACGGGATATACAATGGGGAAAAACTGTTTTTT.

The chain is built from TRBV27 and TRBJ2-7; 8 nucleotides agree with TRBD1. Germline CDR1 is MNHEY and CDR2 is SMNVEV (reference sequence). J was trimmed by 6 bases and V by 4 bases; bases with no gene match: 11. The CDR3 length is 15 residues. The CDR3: CASSSSTGGPSEQYF. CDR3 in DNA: TGTGCCAGCAGTTCATCTACAGGGGGGCCAAGCGAGCAGTACTTC.

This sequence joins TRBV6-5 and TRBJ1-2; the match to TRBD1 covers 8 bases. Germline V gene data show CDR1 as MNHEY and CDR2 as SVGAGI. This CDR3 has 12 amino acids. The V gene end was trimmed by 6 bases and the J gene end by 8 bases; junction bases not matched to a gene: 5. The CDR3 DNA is TGTGCCAGCAGGACAGGGGTGTGGGGCTACACCTTC. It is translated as CASRTGVWGYTF.

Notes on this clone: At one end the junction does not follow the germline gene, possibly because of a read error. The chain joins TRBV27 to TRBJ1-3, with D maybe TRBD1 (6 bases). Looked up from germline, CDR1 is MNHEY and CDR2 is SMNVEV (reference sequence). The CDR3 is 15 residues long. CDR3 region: CASSLTGHPGNTIYF. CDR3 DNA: TGTGCCAGCAGTTTAACGGGACATCCTGGGAACACCATATATTTT.

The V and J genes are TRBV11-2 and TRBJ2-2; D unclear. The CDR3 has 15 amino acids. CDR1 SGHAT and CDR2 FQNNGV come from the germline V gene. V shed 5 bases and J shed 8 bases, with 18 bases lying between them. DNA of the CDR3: TGTGCCAGCAGCACCCAGCTCTTAGCTATTGGGGAGCTGTTTTTT. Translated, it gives CASSTQLLAIGELFF. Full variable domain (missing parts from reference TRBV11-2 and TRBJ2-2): EAGVAQSPRYKIIEKRQSVAFWCNPISGHATLYWYQQILGQGPKLLIQFQNNGVVDDSQLPKDRFSAERLKGVDSTLKIQPAKLEDSAVYLCASSTQLLAIGELFFGEGSRLTVL.

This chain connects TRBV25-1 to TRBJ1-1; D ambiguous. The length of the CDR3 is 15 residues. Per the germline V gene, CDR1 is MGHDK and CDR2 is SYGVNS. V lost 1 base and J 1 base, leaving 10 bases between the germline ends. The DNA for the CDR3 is TGTGCCAGCAGTGAATTCCGGGCAGCGAACACTGAAGCTTTCTTT. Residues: CASSEFRAANTEAFF.

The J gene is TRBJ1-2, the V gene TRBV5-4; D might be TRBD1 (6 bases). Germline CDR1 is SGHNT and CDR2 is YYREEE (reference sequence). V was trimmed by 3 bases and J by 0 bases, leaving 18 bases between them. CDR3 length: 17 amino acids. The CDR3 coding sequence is TGTGCCAGCAGCTGGGCAGGGGACATAAGAACTAACTATGGCTACACCTTC. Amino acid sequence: CASSWAGDIRTNYGYTF.

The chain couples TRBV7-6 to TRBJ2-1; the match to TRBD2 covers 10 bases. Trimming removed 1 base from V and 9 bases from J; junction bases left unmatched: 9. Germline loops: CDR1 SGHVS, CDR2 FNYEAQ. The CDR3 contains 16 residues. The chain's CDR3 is CASSLVKREGQGEQFF. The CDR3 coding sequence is TGTGCCAGCAGCTTAGTGAAGCGGGAGGGCCAGGGTGAGCAGTTCTTC.

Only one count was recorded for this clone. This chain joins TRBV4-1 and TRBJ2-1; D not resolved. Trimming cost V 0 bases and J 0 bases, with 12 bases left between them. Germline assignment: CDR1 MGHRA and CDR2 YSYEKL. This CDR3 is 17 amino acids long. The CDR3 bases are TGCGCCAGCAGCCAAGATAAGGCGGTTAGCTCCTACAATGAGCAGTTCTTC. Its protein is CASSQDKAVSSYNEQFF.

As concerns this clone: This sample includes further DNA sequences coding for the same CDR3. CDR3 in DNA: TGTGCCAGCAGTCCAACAAGCACAGATACGCAGTATTTT. It codes for CASSPTSTDTQYF. This chain links TRBV27 with TRBJ2-3, with no clear D. Germline V gives CDR1 MNHEY, CDR2 SMNVEV (reference sequence). The V end was cut by 5 bases, the J end by 0 bases, with 6 bases between. CDR3 length: 13 amino acids.